This passage covers 18 T cell receptor beta chains from one sample sequenced in a study of cytotoxic CD8 clonotypes in ibrutinib-treated CLL. TCRdb's table, derived via immunoSEQ multiplex PCR, lists solely in-frame clones and lacks some. The profile shows about 160,000 clones, roughly four fifths of them singletons. The starting material was PBMCs, obtained after 24 months of ibrutinib treatment. The origin of the receptors is a human donor with chronic lymphocytic leukemia.

The chain couples TRBV6-1 to TRBJ2-7, with 7 bases that match TRBD1. Germline CDR1 reads MNHNS; CDR2 reads SASEGT. With 6 bases clipped from V and 2 bases from J, the junction kept 7 bases outside the gene matches. The CDR3 has 14 amino acids. CDR3 in amino acids: CASSPPQGAYEQYF. DNA of the CDR3: TGTGCCAGCAGCCCACCCCAGGGGGCCTACGAGCAGTACTTC.

The V and J genes are TRBV29-1 and TRBJ1-1; 11 bases are shared with TRBD1. The ends lost 7 bases at V and 3 bases at J; junction bases unmatched: 13. The CDR3 has 16 residues. Germline lookup yields CDR1 SQVTM and CDR2 ANQGSEA. CDR3 region: CSALGGTGGRHTEAFF. CDR3 DNA sequence: TGCAGCGCTTTGGGTGGGACAGGGGGAAGGCACACTGAAGCTTTCTTT.

This chain connects TRBV19 to TRBJ1-4, with D perhaps matching TRBD1 (6 bases). The CDR3 covers 17 residues. The V end lost 5 bases, the J end lost 0 bases, and 16 bases lay between the germline ends. Germline V gene sequence: CDR1 LNHDA, CDR2 SQIVND (reference sequence). The CDR3: CASSPTGHLATNEKLFF. The CDR3 DNA sequence: TGTGCCAGTAGTCCGACGGGACACCTCGCAACTAATGAAAAACTGTTTTTT.

The rearrangement joins TRBV9 to TRBJ1-2, with D possibly TRBD1 on 5 matching bases. Germline lookup yields CDR1 SGDLS and CDR2 YYNGEE. The V end was cut by 2 bases, the J end by 4 bases, with 15 bases between. This CDR3 contains 15 residues. The CDR3 region is CASSVDPRDPYGYTF. CDR3 DNA: TGTGCCAGCAGCGTCGACCCCCGGGACCCCTATGGCTACACCTTC.

The chain joins TRBV4-1 to TRBJ2-6; 7 bases line up with TRBD1. Germline CDR1 and CDR2: MGHRA and YSYEKL. Unmatched junction bases numbered 3, after V lost 5 bases and J lost 2 bases. The CDR3 has 15 amino acids. The CDR3 DNA is TGCGCCAGCAGCTGGACAGGCCCTGGGGCCAACGTCCTGACTTTC. It codes for CASSWTGPGANVLTF.

The chain couples TRBV9 to TRBJ1-1; D ambiguous. The CDR3 has 13 residues. Trimming took off 1 base at V and 6 bases at J, with 10 bases between the two ends. The germline CDR1 and CDR2 sequences are SGDLS and YYNGEE. The CDR3 sequence is CASSVRPGPEAFF. The CDR3 region has the DNA TGTGCCAGCAGCGTACGGCCCGGACCTGAAGCTTTCTTT.

The V gene is TRBV12-5, the J gene TRBJ1-1, with 7 nucleotides matching TRBD1. Per germline, CDR1 LGHNT and CDR2 FRNRAP. V trimming: 0 bases; J trimming: 11 bases; junction bases outside the gene matches: 15. This CDR3 has 16 residues. CDR3 coding DNA: TGTGCTAGTGGTTTGGTACTATCTGCAGGGGGGTCTGTGGCTTTCTTT. This gives the protein CASGLVLSAGGSVAFF.

J is TRBJ1-1 and V is TRBV19; no firm D call. CDR1 LNHDA and CDR2 SQIVND come from the germline V gene (reference sequence). CDR3 length: 16 amino acids. Trimming left V 3 bases short and J 1 base short, with 15 bases between. For the CDR3, the DNA is TGTGCCAGTAGTATTGGGCACTTACTAGGGAACACTGAAGCTTTCTTT. Translated, it gives CASSIGHLLGNTEAFF. The entire variable domain, with the rest obtained from reference TRBV19 and TRBJ1-1, is as follows: DGGITQSPKYLFRKEGQNVTLSCEQNLNHDAMYWYRQDPGQGLRLIYYSQIVNDFQKGDIAEGYSVSREKKESFPLTVTSAQKNPTAFYLCASSIGHLLGNTEAFFGQGTRLTVV.

This clone was seen a handful of times. This CDR3 is also generated by other DNA sequences in the sample. The rearrangement joins TRBV11-2 to TRBJ1-1, with 7 bases that match TRBD1. This CDR3 is 14 amino acids long. Unmatched junction bases numbered 4, after V lost 1 base and J lost 5 bases. Germline V gives CDR1 SGHAT, CDR2 FQNNGV. The CDR3 DNA follows: TGTGCCAGCAGCTTAGTCGCCAGGGGGACTGAAGCTTTCTTT. Protein sequence: CASSLVARGTEAFF.

The chain joins TRBV11-2 to TRBJ2-5; 9 nucleotides line up with TRBD2. From germline, CDR1 is SGHAT and CDR2 FQNNGV. Trimming removed 4 bases from V and 5 bases from J; junction bases left unmatched: 5. The CDR3 spans 14 residues. The CDR3 reads CASSSGTSRETQYF. CDR3 nucleotides: TGTGCCAGCAGCTCCGGGACTAGCAGGGAGACCCAGTACTTC.

The chain has TRBV27 and TRBJ1-6; TRBD1 agrees at 8 bases. Trimming removed 3 bases from V and 4 bases from J; junction bases left unmatched: 2. The CDR3 runs 15 residues. Germline assignment: CDR1 MNHEY and CDR2 SMNVEV (reference sequence). In DNA form, the CDR3 reads TGTGCCAGCAGTTTGACAGGGGCATATAATTCACCCCTCCACTTT. Amino acids: CASSLTGAYNSPLHF.

The chain has TRBV2 and TRBJ2-3; 8 bases align to TRBD1. The J segment lost 0 bases and the V segment lost 6 bases, leaving 8 bases of the junction unmatched. Germline assignment: CDR1 SNHLY and CDR2 FYNNEI. The CDR3 extends over 16 amino acids. The CDR3 coding sequence is TGTGCCAGCAGGATTTCCCGGGACAGGAGCACAGATACGCAGTATTTT. As protein: CASRISRDRSTDTQYF.

V is TRBV30 and J is TRBJ1-2; weak D call: TRBD1 (5 bases). The CDR3 sequence is 13 residues long. V shed 1 base and J shed 8 bases, with 14 bases lying between them. Germline values: CDR1 GTSNPN, CDR2 SVGIG (reference sequence). The chain's CDR3 is CAWSEGAGRGYTF. The CDR3 region has the DNA TGTGCCTGGAGTGAAGGGGCCGGCAGGGGCTACACCTTC.

This chain joins TRBV11-2 and TRBJ2-1; tentatively, D is TRBD2 (6 bases). The CDR3 has 16 residues. Germline CDR1 is SGHAT and CDR2 is FQNNGV. V shed 0 bases and J shed 2 bases, with 11 bases lying between them. For the CDR3, the DNA is TGTGCCAGCAGCTTAGATTGGGGGGATCCCTACAATGAGCAGTTCTTC. It codes for CASSLDWGDPYNEQFF.

V and J are TRBV6-5 and TRBJ2-7; D might be TRBD1 (6 bases). Germline assignment: CDR1 MNHEY and CDR2 SVGAGI. Trimming left V 9 bases short and J 5 bases short, with 17 bases between. This CDR3 has 13 residues. The DNA for the CDR3 is TGTGCCAGTGGGGGCAGGAATGAGAACGAGCAGTACTTC. Translation gives CASGGRNENEQYF.

About this clone: At one end the junction does not follow the germline gene, possibly because of a read error. The chain employs TRBV6-5 and TRBJ1-2; no clear D gene. This CDR3 is 15 amino acids long. Germline V gene lookup returns CDR1 MNHEY and CDR2 SVGAGI. The chain's CDR3 is CASSYSDRANYGYTF. The DNA for the CDR3 is TGTGCCAGCAGCTACTCGGACCGAGCTAACTATGGCTACACCTTC.

Of note for this clone: The junction differs from germline at one of its ends, possibly a read error. V and J are TRBV7-7 and TRBJ2-5, with D tentatively TRBD2 (5 bases). Germline V CDR1 and CDR2: SSHAT, FNYEAQ (reference sequence). CDR3 length: 14 residues. The CDR3 sequence: CASSPFGGGETQYF. The CDR3 bases are TGTGCTAGCAGCCCGTTTGGAGGAGGCGAGACCCAGTACTTC.

The gene calls are TRBV5-1 and TRBJ1-1, with 8 bases identical to TRBD1. Trimming removed 0 bases from V and 3 bases from J; junction bases left unmatched: 1. The CDR3 contains 14 residues. Germline V gene data show CDR1 as SGHRS and CDR2 as YFSETQ. The CDR3 DNA sequence: TGCGCCAGCAGCTTGGTGGGACAGGACACTGAAGCTTTCTTT. Translating it yields CASSLVGQDTEAFF.